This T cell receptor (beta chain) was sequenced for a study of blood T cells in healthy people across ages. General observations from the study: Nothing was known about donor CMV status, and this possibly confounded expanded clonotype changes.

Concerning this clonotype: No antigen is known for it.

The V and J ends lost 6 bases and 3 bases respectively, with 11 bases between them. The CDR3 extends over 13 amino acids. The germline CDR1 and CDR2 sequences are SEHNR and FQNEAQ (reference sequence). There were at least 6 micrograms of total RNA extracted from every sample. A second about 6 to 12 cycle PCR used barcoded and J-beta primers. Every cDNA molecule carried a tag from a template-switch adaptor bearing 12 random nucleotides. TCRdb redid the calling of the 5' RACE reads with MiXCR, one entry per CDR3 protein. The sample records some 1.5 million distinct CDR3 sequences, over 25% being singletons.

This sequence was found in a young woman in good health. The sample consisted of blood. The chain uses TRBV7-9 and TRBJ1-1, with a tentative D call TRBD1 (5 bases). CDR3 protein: CASRQGGDTEAFF. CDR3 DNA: TGTGCCAGCAGGCAGGGCGGTGACACTGAAGCTTTCTTT.